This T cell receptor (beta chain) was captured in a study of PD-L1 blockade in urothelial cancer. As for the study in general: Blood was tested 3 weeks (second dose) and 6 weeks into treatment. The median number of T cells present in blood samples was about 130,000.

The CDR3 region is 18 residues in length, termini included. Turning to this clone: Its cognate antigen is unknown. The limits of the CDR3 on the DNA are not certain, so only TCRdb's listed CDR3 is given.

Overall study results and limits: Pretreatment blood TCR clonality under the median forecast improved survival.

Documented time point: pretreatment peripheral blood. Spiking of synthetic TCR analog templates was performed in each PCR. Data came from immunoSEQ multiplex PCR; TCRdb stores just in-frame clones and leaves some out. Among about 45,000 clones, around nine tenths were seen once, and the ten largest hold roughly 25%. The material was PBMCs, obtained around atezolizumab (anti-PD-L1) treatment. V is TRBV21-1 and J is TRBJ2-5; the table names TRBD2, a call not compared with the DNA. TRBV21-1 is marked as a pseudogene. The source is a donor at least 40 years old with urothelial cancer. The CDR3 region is CASSSWASGAPLQETQYF.